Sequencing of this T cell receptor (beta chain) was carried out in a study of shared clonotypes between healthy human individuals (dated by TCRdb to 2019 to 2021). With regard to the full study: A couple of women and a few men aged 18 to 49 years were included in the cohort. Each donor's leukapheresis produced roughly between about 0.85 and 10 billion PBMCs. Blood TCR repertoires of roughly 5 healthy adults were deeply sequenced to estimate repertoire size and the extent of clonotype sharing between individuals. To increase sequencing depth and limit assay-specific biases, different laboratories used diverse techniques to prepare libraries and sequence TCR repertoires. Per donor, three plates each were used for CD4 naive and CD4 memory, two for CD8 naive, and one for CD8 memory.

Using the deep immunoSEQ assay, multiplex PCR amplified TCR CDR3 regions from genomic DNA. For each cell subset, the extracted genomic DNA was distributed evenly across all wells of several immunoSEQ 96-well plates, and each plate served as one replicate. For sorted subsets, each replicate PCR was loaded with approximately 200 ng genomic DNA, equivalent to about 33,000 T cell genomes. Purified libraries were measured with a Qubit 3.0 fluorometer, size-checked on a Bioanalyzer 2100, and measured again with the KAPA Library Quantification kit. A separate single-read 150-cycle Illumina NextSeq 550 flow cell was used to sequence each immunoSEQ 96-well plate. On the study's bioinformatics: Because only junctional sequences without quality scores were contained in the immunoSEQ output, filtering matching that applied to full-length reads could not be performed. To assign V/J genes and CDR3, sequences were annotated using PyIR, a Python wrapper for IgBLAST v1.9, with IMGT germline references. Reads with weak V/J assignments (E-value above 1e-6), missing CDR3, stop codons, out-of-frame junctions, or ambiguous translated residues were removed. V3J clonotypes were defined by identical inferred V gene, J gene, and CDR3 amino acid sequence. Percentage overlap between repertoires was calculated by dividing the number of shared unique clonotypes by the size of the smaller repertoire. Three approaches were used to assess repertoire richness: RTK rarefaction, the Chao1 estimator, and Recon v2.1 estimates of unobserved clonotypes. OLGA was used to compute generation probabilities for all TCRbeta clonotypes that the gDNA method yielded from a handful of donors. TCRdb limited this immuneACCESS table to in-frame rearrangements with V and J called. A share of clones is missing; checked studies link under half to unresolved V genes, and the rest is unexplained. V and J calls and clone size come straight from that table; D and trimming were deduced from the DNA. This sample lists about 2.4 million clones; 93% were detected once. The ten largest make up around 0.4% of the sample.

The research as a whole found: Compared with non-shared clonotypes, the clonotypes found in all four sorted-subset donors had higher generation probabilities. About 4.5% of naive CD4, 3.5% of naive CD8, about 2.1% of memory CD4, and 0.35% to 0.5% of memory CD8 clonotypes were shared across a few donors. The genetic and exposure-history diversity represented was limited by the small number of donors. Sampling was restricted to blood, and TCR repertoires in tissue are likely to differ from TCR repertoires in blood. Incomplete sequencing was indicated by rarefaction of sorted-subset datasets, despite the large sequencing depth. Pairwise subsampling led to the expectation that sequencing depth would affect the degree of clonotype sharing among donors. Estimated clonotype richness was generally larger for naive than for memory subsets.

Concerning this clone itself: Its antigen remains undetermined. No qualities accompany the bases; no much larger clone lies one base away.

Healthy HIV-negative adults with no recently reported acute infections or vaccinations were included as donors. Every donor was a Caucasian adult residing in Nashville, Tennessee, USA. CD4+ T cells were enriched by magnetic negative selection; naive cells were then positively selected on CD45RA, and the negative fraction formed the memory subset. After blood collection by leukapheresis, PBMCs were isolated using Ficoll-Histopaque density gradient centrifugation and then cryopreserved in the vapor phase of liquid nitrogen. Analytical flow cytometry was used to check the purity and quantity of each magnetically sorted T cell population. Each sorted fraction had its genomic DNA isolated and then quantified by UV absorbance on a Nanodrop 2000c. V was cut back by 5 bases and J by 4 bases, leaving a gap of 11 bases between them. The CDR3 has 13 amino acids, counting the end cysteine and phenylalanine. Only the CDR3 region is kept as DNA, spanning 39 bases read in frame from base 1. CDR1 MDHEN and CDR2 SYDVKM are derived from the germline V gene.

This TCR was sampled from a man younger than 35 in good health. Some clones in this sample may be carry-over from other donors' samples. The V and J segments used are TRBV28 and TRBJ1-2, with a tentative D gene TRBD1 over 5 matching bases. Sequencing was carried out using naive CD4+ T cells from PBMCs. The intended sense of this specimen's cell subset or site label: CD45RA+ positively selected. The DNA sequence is TGTGCCAGCAGTCGCGGGGGGATCTATGGCTACACCTTC. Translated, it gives CASSRGGIYGYTF.